This TCR beta chain comes out of a study of T cell repertoires in cytomegalovirus infection. Across the whole study: CMV infection plus the matching HLA type was flagged by public TCR beta signatures. Study findings and constraints: The cumulative frequency of public TCR beta families distinguished individuals who carried CMV together with the relevant HLA.

There are many counts of this clonotype. Its target is unknown. Germline CDR1 SGHTA, CDR2 FQGNSA. V was clipped by 4 bases and J by 5 bases; unmatched bases: 7. There are 16 residues in the CDR3. One entry per CDR3 protein results from TCRdb running MiXCR on the reads. The table includes 310,000 or so distinct CDR3 sequences, about a sixth detected once. Sequenced sample: PBMCs. V is TRBV7-2 and J is TRBJ2-5; TRBD2 matches at 13 bases. This sequence originates from a human donor in good health (CMV status not recorded). Some clones in this sample may be carry-over from other donors' samples. This chain's CDR3 is CASSSPGLAGVETQYF. In DNA, the CDR3 is TGTGCCAGCAGCTCCCCCGGACTAGCGGGGGTGGAGACCCAGTACTTC.